The 2 T cell receptor beta chains presented below share a single source sample, sequenced in a study of blood T cell repertoires in COVID-19. Sequencing used immunoSEQ multiplex PCR; TCRdb keeps in-frame clones, though not all of them. The data hold over 150,000 clones, with roughly 80% observed a single time. The sample comprised PBMCs or T cells enriched from blood (not recorded which). These receptors all come from a woman between 50 and 59 years old who had recovered from COVID-19.

The chain couples TRBV15 to TRBJ2-5, with 8 bases that match TRBD2. CDR1 and CDR2 from the germline V gene are LNHNV and YYDKDF (reference sequence). This CDR3 region has 14 residues. The V and J ends lost 8 bases and 10 bases, in that order; junction bases with no gene match: 15. CDR3 sequence (DNA): TGTGCCACCTCCGTCGGGGGGGCGGAGGAGGTCCAGTACTTC. It specifies CATSVGGAEEVQYF. Using reference TRBV15 and TRBJ2-5 for the parts outside the CDR3, the full variable domain is DAMVIQNPRYQVTQFGKPVTLSCSQTLNHNVMYWYQQKSSQAPKLLFHYYDKDFNNEADTPDNFQSRRPNTSFCFLDIRSPGLGDTAMYLCATSVGGAEEVQYFGPGTRLLVL.

The chain employs TRBV6-1 and TRBJ1-5; weak D call: TRBD1 (6 bases). The germline CDR1 and CDR2 sequences are MNHNS and SASEGT. This CDR3 region has 14 residues. V shed 3 bases and J shed 7 bases, with 13 bases lying between them. CDR3 DNA: TGTGCCAGCAGTGATAGGGGGTCGTGGCAGCCCCAGCATTTT. This gives the protein CASSDRGSWQPQHF.